Sequencing of this T cell receptor beta chain was carried out in a study of blood T cell repertoires in COVID-19. Study-level background: Samples of COVID-19 (acute and convalescent) were obtained from the United States, Italy and Spain. In each case, the material was cDNA or gDNA derived from T cells, B-cell-depleted T cells, or PBMCs.

V lost 4 bases and J lost 4, with 17 bases in between. CDR3 size: 16 residues. In germline, CDR1 is SGHTS, CDR2 YDEGEE. This table comes from immunoSEQ multiplex PCR, and its TCRdb copy is limited to in-frame clones, with some not included. The repertoire holds 360,000 or so clones, with roughly 84% as singletons. Those enrolled, adults aged roughly 18 to 89 years, came from around 25 US areas. Recovered participants had two consecutive negative NP/OP PCR tests, healthcare professional clearance, or symptom resolution. The sequence was obtained from a woman aged 25 to 39 who had recovered from COVID-19. Sequencing was done on a sample of PBMCs or T cells enriched from blood (not recorded which). This chain connects TRBV5-8 to TRBJ2-2, with D possibly matching TRBD1 (6 bases). CDR3 bases: TGTGCCAGCAGCATACAGGGTTCTTGGGTCACCGGGGAGCTGTTTTTT. Protein: CASSIQGSWVTGELFF. The entire variable domain, with the rest obtained from reference TRBV5-8 and TRBJ2-2, is as follows: EAGVTQSPTHLIKTRGQQATLRCSPISGHTSVYWYQQALGLGLQFLLWYDEGEERNRGNFPPRFSGRQFPNYSSELNVNALELEDSALYLCASSIQGSWVTGELFFGEGSRLTVL.